These 22 T cell receptor beta chains came from one sample sequenced in a study of shared clonotypes between healthy human individuals (dated by TCRdb to the early 2020s). The protocol used for the library was the immunoSEQ multiplex PCR assay. Imported from immuneACCESS, the table was reduced by TCRdb to in-frame sequences with V and J called. These copies leave out some clones; in studies compared against another copy, an unresolved V gene accounts for under half, and the cause of the remainder is not known. The sample contains about 2 million clones, 90% to 95% of them found a single time. The ten largest clonotypes hold 0.1% to 0.15% of the sample. Sequenced material: naive CD4+ T cells sorted from blood. This specimen's cell subset or site label, interpreted: CD45RA+ positively selected. Receptors originate from a man aged 18 to 29 in good health.

The J gene is TRBJ2-7, the V gene TRBV7-9, with 8 positions matching TRBD2. J was trimmed by 0 bases and V by 7 bases; bases with no gene match: 5. Germline V gives CDR1 SEHNR, CDR2 FQNEAQ (reference sequence). CDR3 size: 14 residues. This chain's CDR3 is CASTPGGGSYEQYF. In DNA, the CDR3 is TGTGCCAGCACCCCGGGGGGGGGCTCCTACGAGCAGTACTTC.

The CDR3 bases are TGCGCCAGCAGCTTGGAGGGACAGGGTCAGTACTTC. Translated: CASSLEGQGQYF. This chain joins TRBV5-1 and TRBJ2-5; 9 positions match TRBD1. CDR1 is SGHRS, CDR2 YFSETQ, per germline. This CDR3 is 12 amino acids long. V lost 0 bases and J lost 11; bases outside the gene matches: 2.

The chain links TRBV28 to TRBJ1-1, with 8 bases matching TRBD1. CDR1 MDHEN and CDR2 SYDVKM come from the germline V gene. V was pared by 9 bases and J by 5 bases, with 8 bases of the junction left unmatched. This CDR3 has 13 amino acids. CDR3 in amino acids: CASRPDRVTEAFF. CDR3 nucleotides: TGTGCCAGTCGCCCGGACAGGGTTACTGAAGCTTTCTTT.

This chain joins TRBV7-8 and TRBJ1-6, with 7 nucleotides matching TRBD1. Germline V gene sequence: CDR1 SGHVS, CDR2 FQNEAQ. The CDR3 extends over 16 amino acids. V lost 4 bases and J lost 5; bases outside the gene matches: 8. CDR3 nucleotides: TGTGCCAGCAGCTCTATTGGCAGGGGGAATAATTCACCCCTCCACTTT. This gives the protein CASSSIGRGNNSPLHF.

The rearrangement links TRBV6-6 to TRBJ1-5; the D is unclear. V gave up 7 bases and J gave up 0 bases, with 7 bases separating them. This CDR3 is built from 13 residues. Germline V gene data show CDR1 as MNHNY and CDR2 as SVGAGI (reference sequence). CDR3: CASTNYSNQPQHF. For the CDR3, the DNA is TGTGCCAGCACCAACTATAGCAATCAGCCCCAGCATTTT.

DNA for the CDR3: TGTGCCAGCAGACCCGGGGGCGCCTACGAGCAGTACTTC. It is translated as CASRPGGAYEQYF. V usage is TRBV27 and J usage is TRBJ2-7; D may match TRBD1 or TRBD2 (6 bases each). The germline V gene has CDR1 MNHEY and CDR2 SMNVEV (reference sequence). This CDR3 region has 13 residues. V was trimmed by 6 bases and J by 2 bases, leaving 11 bases between them.

This clone was counted only a few times. The chain combines TRBV5-4 with TRBJ2-1; 7 bases fit TRBD2. CDR3 length equals 15 residues. Germline assignment: CDR1 SGHNT and CDR2 YYREEE (reference sequence). V was pared by 0 bases and J by 5 bases, with 5 bases of the junction left unmatched. The CDR3 reads CASSLDAGVNNEQFF. The CDR3 DNA reads as TGTGCCAGCAGCTTGGATGCGGGAGTAAACAATGAGCAGTTCTTC. The full variable domain, rest sourced from reference TRBV5-4 and TRBJ2-1, is ETGVTQSPTHLIKTRGQQVTLRCSSQSGHNTVSWYQQALGQGPQFIFQYYREEENGRGNFPPRFSGLQFPNYSSELNVNALELDDSALYLCASSLDAGVNNEQFFGPGTRLTVL.

The chain combines TRBV5-1 with TRBJ2-5; unclear D gene. The CDR3 totals 16 residues. The germline CDR1 and CDR2 sequences are SGHRS and YFSETQ. Trimming removed 2 bases from V and 5 bases from J, with 19 bases in between. The chain's CDR3 is CASSLYQGNIPETQYF. The CDR3 DNA is TGCGCCAGCAGCTTATATCAAGGAAATATTCCGGAGACCCAGTACTTC.

The V and J genes are TRBV2 and TRBJ1-2; D gene uncertain. The CDR3 sequence is 15 residues long. Deletions cut 6 bases from V and 2 bases from J, with 16 bases between. Germline V gene lookup returns CDR1 SNHLY and CDR2 FYNNEI. The chain's CDR3 is CASRESTGDNYGYTF. The CDR3 region has the DNA TGTGCCAGCAGGGAATCCACGGGCGACAACTATGGCTACACCTTC.

J is TRBJ2-2 and V is TRBV11-3; D perhaps matches TRBD2 (6 bases). The V and J ends lost 4 bases and 2 bases respectively, with 17 bases between them. This CDR3 is built from 17 residues. CDR1 is SGHNT, CDR2 YENEEA, per germline. The CDR3 DNA sequence: TGTGCCAGCAGCTCCAAGCGGGTCAGGGATAACACCGGGGAGCTGTTTTTT. Its translation: CASSSKRVRDNTGELFF.

Details on this clone: Other DNA sequences in this specimen translate into the identical CDR3. This sequence joins TRBV7-3 and TRBJ2-3; D is unclear. The length of the CDR3 is 13 residues. Germline V gives CDR1 SGHTA, CDR2 FQGTGA. Trimming removed 3 bases from V and 3 bases from J, with 7 bases in between. Here the CDR3 reads CASSFSRTDTQYF. CDR3 in DNA: TGTGCCAGCAGCTTCTCCAGAACAGATACGCAGTATTTT.

The CDR3 DNA reads TGTGCCAGCAGCTTGTATTCGACGGCTGAAGCTTTCTTT. Its protein product is CASSLYSTAEAFF. This sequence joins TRBV5-6 and TRBJ1-1; D not resolved. This CDR3 has 13 residues. Per the germline V gene, CDR1 is SGHDT and CDR2 is YYEEEE. V lost 1 base and J 6 bases, leaving 10 bases between the germline ends. Based on the CDR3 plus reference TRBV5-6 and TRBJ1-1, the full variable domain is DAGVTQSPTHLIKTRGQQVTLRCSPKSGHDTVSWYQQALGQGPQFIFQYYEEEERQRGNFPDRFSGHQFPNYSSELNVNALLLGDSALYLCASSLYSTAEAFFGQGTRLTVV.

The chain carries TRBV5-4 and TRBJ1-1; weak D call: TRBD1 (6 bases). From germline, CDR1 is SGHNT and CDR2 YYREEE (reference sequence). This CDR3 has 14 amino acids. V dropped 4 bases and J dropped 4 bases, with 14 bases sitting between them. The chain's CDR3 is CASSTKTGLTEAFF. CDR3 sequence (DNA): TGTGCCAGCAGCACGAAGACAGGACTCACTGAAGCTTTCTTT.

This chain joins TRBV9 and TRBJ1-3; D is ambiguous. This CDR3 region has 16 residues. Trimming left V 0 bases short and J 0 bases short, with 10 bases between. The V gene's germline CDR1 is SGDLS and CDR2 YYNGEE. CDR3: CASSVEGVYSGNTIYF. In DNA form, the CDR3 reads TGTGCCAGCAGCGTAGAAGGCGTCTACTCTGGAAACACCATATATTTT.

The chain couples TRBV6-1 to TRBJ1-5; TRBD1 aligns across 8 bases. The CDR3 has 15 amino acids. Per the germline V gene, CDR1 is MNHNS and CDR2 is SASEGT. V shed 6 bases and J 6 bases; nucleotides not matched to a gene: 10. The CDR3 reads CASSQGQGASQPQHF. The CDR3 coding sequence is TGTGCCAGCAGCCAAGGACAGGGAGCTAGTCAGCCCCAGCATTTT.

The chain is built from TRBV19 and TRBJ1-2, with TRBD1 matching 9 bases. CDR3 length: 15 residues. Germline V gives CDR1 LNHDA, CDR2 SQIVND (reference sequence). Trimming took 6 bases from V and 4 from J; bases not matched to a gene: 9. The CDR3 nucleotides read TGTGCCAGTAGAAATTCCGGGACAGGGCTCTATGGCTACACCTTC. This translates into CASRNSGTGLYGYTF. Drawing the rest from reference TRBV19 and TRBJ1-2, the complete variable domain is DGGITQSPKYLFRKEGQNVTLSCEQNLNHDAMYWYRQDPGQGLRLIYYSQIVNDFQKGDIAEGYSVSREKKESFPLTVTSAQKNPTAFYLCASRNSGTGLYGYTFGSGTRLTVV.

As for this clone: The same CDR3 also results from other DNA sequences found in this sample. V gene TRBV5-1 combines with J gene TRBJ2-3; tentatively, D is TRBD2 (6 bases). Trimming shortened V by 1 base and J by 3 bases, and 12 bases separated the two germline ends. The CDR3 loop spans 15 amino acids. CDR1 is SGHRS and CDR2 is YFSETQ in the germline V gene. CDR3 sequence (DNA): TGCGCCAGCAGCTTGATTGGGCGGGGTACAGATACGCAGTATTTT. It translates to CASSLIGRGTDTQYF.

The chain carries TRBV29-1 and TRBJ2-3; 7 bases match TRBD1. Trimming at V came to 6 bases and at J to 3 bases, leaving 6 bases not matched to a gene. Germline assignment: CDR1 SQVTM and CDR2 ANQGSEA. CDR3 size: 13 residues. The CDR3 here is CSVLGGRTDTQYF. CDR3 coding DNA: TGCAGCGTCCTAGGGGGCCGAACAGATACGCAGTATTTT.

The V and J genes are TRBV10-3 and TRBJ1-1; TRBD1 might be the D (5 bases). The germline V gene has CDR1 ENHRY and CDR2 SYGVKD. This CDR3 has 13 residues. Trimming shortened V by 6 bases and J by 3 bases, and 11 bases separated the two germline ends. The CDR3 sequence is CAISGTEDTEAFF. The CDR3 DNA is TGTGCCATCAGCGGGACCGAGGACACTGAAGCTTTCTTT.

This CDR3 is CASGRDRGYEQYF. DNA of the CDR3: TGTGCCAGCGGACGGGACAGGGGCTACGAGCAGTACTTC. The chain is built from TRBV6-5 and TRBJ2-7; 10 bases fit TRBD1. After removal of 8 bases from V and 3 bases from J, the junction contained 4 bases not matched to a gene. There are 13 residues in the CDR3. Germline loops: CDR1 MNHEY, CDR2 SVGAGI.

This clone was recorded once. The genes are TRBV27 and TRBJ2-2, with D unclear. This CDR3 is 16 amino acids long. The V end was cut by 3 bases, the J end by 4 bases, with 15 bases between. The V gene's germline CDR1 is MNHEY and CDR2 SMNVEV (reference sequence). The CDR3 here is CASSFVSEQITGELFF. CDR3 DNA: TGTGCCAGCAGTTTTGTCAGTGAGCAGATCACCGGGGAGCTGTTTTTT.

The V call is TRBV5-1, the J call TRBJ2-5, with D tentatively TRBD2 (6 bases). Germline values: CDR1 SGHRS, CDR2 YFSETQ. V lost 4 bases to trimming and J lost 0 bases, with 16 bases between them. The CDR3 is 16 amino acids. CDR3 nucleotide sequence: TGCGCCAGCAGCACCCGGACTAATGAGTACCAAGAGACCCAGTACTTC. It codes for CASSTRTNEYQETQYF.